The 28 T cell receptor beta chains below were found in one sample sequenced in a study of CD8 T cells in ankylosing spondylitis. TCRdb re-analysed the 5' RACE reads in MiXCR, keeping a single row per CDR3 protein. This table has around 330,000 distinct CDR3 sequences, around a tenth appearing once. Sequencing used blood, either unsorted or a sorted T cell fraction (not recorded which). The source of these receptors is a female donor with ankylosing spondylitis or in good health (not recorded which).

V and J are TRBV25-1 and TRBJ1-3; D gene uncertain. V shed 6 bases and J shed 0 bases, with 9 bases lying between them. The CDR3 is made up of 14 amino acids. In germline, CDR1 is MGHDK, CDR2 SYGVNS. The CDR3 nucleotides read TGTGCCAGCAGCCAAGGAGGCTCTGGAAACACCATATATTTT. This gives the protein CASSQGGSGNTIYF. Full variable domain (remainder filled in from reference TRBV25-1 and TRBJ1-3): EADIYQTPRYLVIGTGKKITLECSQTMGHDKMYWYQQDPGMELHLIHYSYGVNSTEKGDLSSESTVSRIRTEHFPLTLESARPSHTSQYLCASSQGGSGNTIYFGEGSWLTVV.

V and J are TRBV27 and TRBJ1-2; a possible D gene is TRBD1 (6 bases). V was pared by 6 bases and J by 3 bases, with 17 bases between. This CDR3 comprises 15 residues. CDR1 and CDR2 (germline): MNHEY, SMNVEV (reference sequence). The CDR3 reads CASSPTPDSYYGYTF. The CDR3 DNA follows: TGTGCCAGCAGCCCTACCCCGGACAGCTACTATGGCTACACCTTC.

CDR3 sequence reads: CASSLGPPSWVWTEAFF. In DNA, the CDR3 is TGTGCCAGCAGCTTAGGCCCCCCTAGTTGGGTGTGGACTGAAGCTTTCTTT. The gene calls are TRBV7-2 and TRBJ1-1; no clear D gene. Germline CDR1 is SGHTA and CDR2 is FQGNSA. V was pared by 1 base and J by 5 bases, with 20 bases between. The CDR3 runs 17 residues.

This clonotype was seen many times. The rearrangement links TRBV7-8 to TRBJ2-2, with TRBD2 matching over 12 bases. CDR1 and CDR2 from the germline V gene are SGHVS and FQNEAQ. The J segment lost 3 bases and the V segment lost 2 bases, leaving 13 bases of the junction unmatched. This CDR3 spans 20 amino acids. The CDR3 region is CASSLYIRGLAGRHTGELFF. The CDR3 nucleotides read TGTGCCAGCAGCTTATACATTAGGGGACTAGCGGGTAGACACACCGGGGAGCTGTTTTTT.

The rearrangement uses TRBV21-1 and TRBJ1-6. TRBV21-1 is deemed a pseudogene. This CDR3 region has 17 residues. The DNA of the CDR3 is TGTGCCAGCAGCAAAGGGCACTCTAGCTCCTATAATTCACCCCTCCACTTT. The encoded protein is CASSKGHSSSYNSPLHF.

This clonotype appeared many times. The chain uses TRBV5-6 and TRBJ1-1; no clear D gene. Trimming pared 4 bases from V and 0 bases from J, leaving 10 bases between. Per the germline V gene, CDR1 is SGHDT and CDR2 is YYEEEE. This CDR3 is 14 amino acids long. The CDR3 DNA reads TGTGCCAGCAGCCGCACCACCTTGAACACTGAAGCTTTCTTT. Its protein is CASSRTTLNTEAFF.

Comments on this clonotype: A much larger clone differs by one base, so this may be a read error. The rearrangement links TRBV6-1 to TRBJ1-5, with D possibly being TRBD1 (5 bases). Germline V CDR1 and CDR2: MNHNS, SASEGT. The CDR3 is 17 amino acids. This chain's CDR3 is CSSSDLGWGVRSQPQHF. The CDR3 DNA reads TGTTCCAGCAGTGACCTTGGGTGGGGGGTCCGATCTCAGCCCCAGCATTTT.

This clonotype was picked up a small number of times. The V gene is TRBV28, the J gene TRBJ2-7; D gene uncertain. CDR3 length equals 13 residues. The germline V gene has CDR1 MDHEN and CDR2 SYDVKM. The V end lost 6 bases, the J end lost 1 base, and 10 bases lay between the germline ends. CDR3 sequence (DNA): TGTGCCAGCAGCCCCCCCCCGTCCTACGAGCAGTACTTC. Encoded protein: CASSPPPSYEQYF. The full variable domain, rest sourced from reference TRBV28 and TRBJ2-7, is DVKVTQSSRYLVKRTGEKVFLECVQDMDHENMFWYRQDPGLGLRLIYFSYDVKMKEKGDIPEGYSVSREKKERFSLILESASTNQTSMYLCASSPPPSYEQYFGPGTRLTVT.

As concerns this clonotype: One base away lies a much larger clone, so this may be a sequencing read error. The J gene is TRBJ1-6, the V gene TRBV5-1; 9 bases align to TRBD1. V shed 6 bases and J 11 bases; nucleotides not matched to a gene: 12. The CDR3 runs to 15 residues. Germline CDR1 and CDR2: SGHRS and YFSETQ. The CDR3, as DNA: TGCGCCAGCACCTCGGAGACAGGGGGAACGGCACCCCTCCACTTT. It specifies CASTSETGGTAPLHF.

The genes are TRBV12-3 or TRBV12-4 and TRBJ2-2; 9 nucleotides align to TRBD2. CDR3 size: 18 residues. Trimming cost V 1 base and J 5 bases; bases outside gene matches: 11. The CDR3 loop is CASSLGPSSGIRTGELFF. DNA for the CDR3: TGTGCCAGCAGTTTAGGTCCCTCTAGCGGGATAAGGACCGGGGAGCTGTTTTTT.

The chain combines TRBV28 with TRBJ1-4; D might be TRBD1 (6 bases). V shed 5 bases and J shed 10 bases, with 17 bases lying between them. This CDR3 spans 14 amino acids. The germline V gene has CDR1 MDHEN and CDR2 SYDVKM. This chain's CDR3 is CASSTPVGGAKLFF. The CDR3 nucleotides are TGTGCCAGCAGTACCCCCGTGGGGGGCGCAAAACTGTTTTTT.

This clonotype appeared many times. The chain is built from TRBV20-1 and TRBJ2-2; 7 bases match TRBD1. Losses at the gene ends were 0 bases for V and 3 bases for J; bases not matched to a gene: 7. The CDR3 is 16 residues long. Germline V gene data show CDR1 as DFQATT and CDR2 as SNEGSKA (reference sequence). The CDR3 bases are TGCAGTGCTAGAGATCTTCGACAGGGCGACACCGGGGAGCTGTTTTTT. This gives the protein CSARDLRQGDTGELFF.

This clonotype was counted ten times or more. The gene calls are TRBV5-1 and TRBJ2-5; the match to TRBD1 covers 8 bases. CDR1 and CDR2 (germline): SGHRS, YFSETQ. The CDR3 has 15 amino acids. V shed 3 bases, J shed 2 bases, and the junction held 6 bases outside the gene matches. The DNA for the CDR3 is TGCGCCAGCAGCTCCCCACAGGGGGGTCAAGAGACCCAGTACTTC. This codes for CASSSPQGGQETQYF. The complete variable domain, with remaining parts taken from reference TRBV5-1 and TRBJ2-5, reads KAGVTQTPRYLIKTRGQQVTLSCSPISGHRSVSWYQQTPGQGLQFLFEYFSETQRNKGNFPGRFSGRQFSNSRSEMNVSTLELGDSALYLCASSSPQGGQETQYFGPGTRLLVL.

The rearrangement links TRBV6-1 to TRBJ1-1, with 11 bases that match TRBD1. Trimming removed 7 bases from V and 1 base from J; junction bases left unmatched: 8. The V gene's germline CDR1 is MNHNS and CDR2 SASEGT. This CDR3 contains 16 residues. The CDR3 is CASTLGQGARNTEAFF. The CDR3 region has the DNA TGTGCCAGCACCCTTGGACAGGGGGCAAGGAACACTGAAGCTTTCTTT.

With respect to this clonotype: At one end, the junction sequence differs from germline, possibly due to a read error. The chain uses TRBV20-1 and TRBJ2-7; D is ambiguous. CDR1 and CDR2 (germline): DFQATT, SNEGSKA (reference sequence). This CDR3 spans 19 amino acids. DNA for the CDR3: TGCTGTGCTAAGGGCCCTCTCGCTGTTTCTAGGCAAGGCGCGTACGAGCAGTACTTC. Encoded protein: CCAKGPLAVSRQGAYEQYF.

The J gene is TRBJ1-6, the V gene TRBV2; TRBD1 agrees at 7 bases. Germline V CDR1 and CDR2: SNHLY, FYNNEI. Trimming cost V 5 bases and J 12 bases; bases outside gene matches: 25. This CDR3 is 19 amino acids long. The CDR3 is CASSLNQLWGGQAHVPLHF. CDR3 bases: TGTGCCAGCAGTTTAAACCAGTTGTGGGGAGGACAGGCCCATGTACCCCTCCACTTT.

This clonotype was seen more than once but under ten times. The chain links TRBV28 to TRBJ2-5; D is perhaps TRBD2 (6 bases). V was cut by 6 bases and J by 1 base, with 9 bases left in between. There are 13 residues in the CDR3. The germline gives CDR1 MDHEN, CDR2 SYDVKM. CDR3 bases: TGTGCCAGCAGGGAGGGGTTCCAAGAGACCCAGTACTTC. The encoded protein is CASREGFQETQYF.

The chain is built from TRBV7-2 and TRBJ2-5; D may be TRBD2 (5 bases). The V end lost 1 base, the J end lost 5 bases, and 11 bases lay between the germline ends. Germline lookup yields CDR1 SGHTA and CDR2 FQGNSA. The CDR3 loop spans 14 amino acids. CDR3 DNA sequence: TGTGCCAGCAGCTTAGGAGGGTACGGGGAGACCCAGTACTTC. It codes for CASSLGGYGETQYF.

This clonotype was seen at least ten times. This rearrangement joins TRBV20-1 to TRBJ2-4; perhaps TRBD1 as D (5 bases). Germline V gene data show CDR1 as DFQATT and CDR2 as SNEGSKA (reference sequence). Trimming removed 2 bases at V and 2 bases at J, with 13 bases between. CDR3 length: 15 amino acids. CDR3 DNA: TGCAGTGCTAGATTCCGCAGGGTGTCCAAAAACATTCAGTACTTC. This translates into CSARFRRVSKNIQYF.

In this sample, this clonotype turned up many times. The gene calls are TRBV6-5 and TRBJ2-3; 10 nucleotides align to TRBD1. Trimming removed 3 bases from V and 2 bases from J; junction bases left unmatched: 5. Germline V gene sequence: CDR1 MNHEY, CDR2 SVGAGI. This CDR3 has 16 residues. The CDR3: CASSYGTGVNTDTQYF. The CDR3, as DNA: TGTGCCAGCAGTTATGGGACAGGGGTAAACACAGATACGCAGTATTTT.

The chain employs TRBV2 and TRBJ2-1, with 8 bases identical to TRBD1. CDR1 and CDR2 from the germline V gene are SNHLY and FYNNEI. The CDR3 is 13 amino acids. The ends lost 6 bases at V and 9 bases at J; junction bases unmatched: 7. The CDR3 bases are TGTGCCAGCAGACCAACAGGGGGAGGTGAGCAGTTCTTC. Encoded protein: CASRPTGGGEQFF.

Only a few counts were recorded for this clonotype. The CDR3 sequence: CASSLASILTF. In DNA, the CDR3 is TGTGCCAGCAGCTTAGCGAGCATCCTGACTTTC. V is TRBV11-2 and J is TRBJ2-6; D is unresolved. Looked up from germline, CDR1 is SGHAT and CDR2 is FQNNGV. The CDR3 has 11 residues. The V end lost 1 base, the J end lost 14 bases, and 6 bases lay between the germline ends. Full variable domain (outside the CDR3, taken from reference TRBV11-2 and TRBJ2-6): EAGVAQSPRYKIIEKRQSVAFWCNPISGHATLYWYQQILGQGPKLLIQFQNNGVVDDSQLPKDRFSAERLKGVDSTLKIQPAKLEDSAVYLCASSLASILTFGAGSRLTVL.

In DNA, the CDR3 is TGTGCCAGCAGCCATCGACTAGCGGGGGAAACAGATACGCAGTATTTT. It encodes CASSHRLAGETDTQYF. The chain uses TRBV14 and TRBJ2-3, with 12 bases aligning to TRBD2. Trimming removed 3 bases from V and 3 bases from J; junction bases left unmatched: 4. Germline CDR1 SGHDN, CDR2 FVKESK. The CDR3 has 16 residues.

This clonotype was picked up a small number of times. The chain employs TRBV23-1 and TRBJ2-7; no reliable D call. Being an ORF, TRBV23-1 has a function that is uncertain. With 3 bases removed from V and 0 bases from J, the gap between germline ends came to 24 bases. The CDR3 has 19 residues. CDR3 sequence reads: CASSQYLSLSCLDSYEQYF. In DNA form, the CDR3 reads TGCGCCAGCAGTCAGTACTTATCCCTCTCGTGTTTAGACTCCTACGAGCAGTACTTC.

At least ten counts were recorded for this clonotype. The V gene is TRBV7-9, the J gene TRBJ2-1; the D is unclear. CDR1 and CDR2 from the germline V gene are SEHNR and FQNEAQ (reference sequence). With 1 base removed from V and 9 bases from J, the gap between germline ends came to 10 bases. This CDR3 has 13 residues. The CDR3 region is CASSLELGSEQFF. The CDR3 bases are TGTGCCAGCAGCTTAGAGTTGGGTAGTGAGCAGTTCTTC.

This clonotype was found a few times. The chain has TRBV9 and TRBJ2-7, with 8 bases aligning to TRBD2. V dropped 6 bases and J dropped 6; count of bases not matched to a gene: 11. There are 14 residues in the CDR3. CDR1 and CDR2 from the germline V gene are SGDLS and YYNGEE. CDR3 in DNA: TGTGCCAGCAAGAAAGAAGCGGGGGTCGGCGAGCAGTACTTC. This gives the protein CASKKEAGVGEQYF.

There are a few counts of this clonotype. The chain is built from TRBV5-1 and TRBJ2-5; 9 bases are shared with TRBD2. J gave up 1 base and V 3 bases, and 4 bases lay outside the gene matches. The CDR3 is made up of 15 amino acids. Germline CDR1 is SGHRS and CDR2 is YFSETQ. CDR3 sequence: CASSWAGLAQETQYF. Written as DNA, the CDR3 is TGCGCCAGCAGCTGGGCGGGACTAGCCCAAGAGACCCAGTACTTC.

This clonotype was seen only a few times. V usage is TRBV11-2 and J usage is TRBJ2-3; 11 bases line up with TRBD2. The CDR3 has 18 amino acids. Trimming removed 7 bases from V and 3 bases from J; junction bases left unmatched: 15. From germline, CDR1 is SGHAT and CDR2 FQNNGV. The CDR3 DNA reads TGTGCCAGCACCCCGACCGTAGCGGGGGGGCCCCGGACAGATACGCAGTATTTT. This translates into CASTPTVAGGPRTDTQYF.